This passage covers 10 T cell receptor beta chains from one sample sequenced in a study of blood T cell repertoires in COVID-19 (dated by TCRdb to 2020 to 2021). Libraries were built with the immunoSEQ multiplex PCR assay. As stored in TCRdb, this immuneACCESS dataset retains in-frame rearrangements with V and J assigned. A fraction of the clones does not appear; measured against another copy, unresolved V genes explain less than half of the discrepancy, and the remainder lacks a known reason. In all, the sample holds about 260,000 clones, and 70% to 85% of those were seen once. Together, the top ten hold approximately 1.9% of the sample. Input material: peripheral blood. The source of these receptors is a woman aged 80 or over with acute or convalescent COVID-19.

The chain combines TRBV7-2 with TRBJ2-5; D is perhaps TRBD2 (5 bases). Germline lookup yields CDR1 SGHTA and CDR2 FQGNSA. The CDR3 contains 14 residues. V was pared by 1 base and J by 4 bases, with 10 bases between. The CDR3 nucleotides read TGTGCCAGCAGCTTAGGGTTTGCGGGAGAGACCCAGTACTTC. The encoded protein is CASSLGFAGETQYF.

The chain uses TRBV28 and TRBJ2-1; D is unresolved. Per the germline V gene, CDR1 is MDHEN and CDR2 is SYDVKM. This CDR3 spans 12 amino acids. Trimming pared 5 bases from V and 6 bases from J, leaving 8 bases between. The CDR3 sequence is CASSTSPNEQFF. CDR3 in DNA: TGTGCCAGCAGTACTTCCCCCAATGAGCAGTTCTTC.

This clone was observed a single time. This sequence joins TRBV4-1 and TRBJ2-2; possible D gene TRBD1, 6 bases. The CDR3 consists of 14 residues. Germline V gene lookup returns CDR1 MGHRA and CDR2 YSYEKL. V was trimmed by 3 bases and J by 6 bases, leaving 11 bases between them. DNA for the CDR3: TGCGCCAGCAGCCAGGGCGGACAGTCCGGGGAGCTGTTTTTT. Its protein product is CASSQGGQSGELFF.

This chain uses TRBV2 with TRBJ1-4, with 9 bases that match TRBD1. The V segment lost 7 bases and the J segment 7 bases; nucleotides outside the gene matches: 13. Germline CDR1 SNHLY, CDR2 FYNNEI. The CDR3 spans 16 residues. The CDR3 region is CASTTGTGYGVEKLFF. CDR3 sequence (DNA): TGTGCCAGCACTACCGGGACAGGGTATGGAGTTGAAAAACTGTTTTTT.

CDR3 coding DNA: TGTGCCAGCAGTCAAGACTCGAGCTCCTACGAGCAGTACTTC. Translated, it gives CASSQDSSSYEQYF. The V call is TRBV6-6, the J call TRBJ2-7; the D is unclear. Germline V lookup: CDR1 MNHNY, CDR2 SVGAGI (reference sequence). V was shortened by 5 bases and J by 0 bases, with 11 bases between the two germline ends. This CDR3 comprises 14 residues.

J is TRBJ1-1 and V is TRBV5-6; 8 bases agree with TRBD1. Trimming cost V 4 bases and J 1 base; bases outside gene matches: 9. Germline CDR1 and CDR2: SGHDT and YYEEEE. This CDR3 region has 16 residues. Written as DNA, the CDR3 is TGTGCCAGCAGCAGACGACAGGGGAGGGGGAACACTGAAGCTTTCTTT. This sequence encodes CASSRRQGRGNTEAFF.

This rearrangement joins TRBV12-3 or TRBV12-4 to TRBJ2-7, with 8 bases aligning to TRBD2. V was clipped by 5 bases and J by 7 bases; unmatched bases: 4. This CDR3 spans 12 amino acids. CDR3 residues: CASSPAGDEQYF. The CDR3 nucleotides are TGTGCCAGCAGTCCAGCGGGGGATGAGCAGTACTTC.

The V gene is TRBV3-1 (or the pseudogene TRBV3-2), the J gene TRBJ1-1; weak D call: TRBD1 (6 bases). This CDR3 contains 16 residues. Germline V gene sequence: CDR1 LGHDT, CDR2 YNNKEL (reference sequence). V shed 1 base and J shed 7 bases, with 19 bases lying between them. The CDR3: CASSQAGSGAGFEAFF. CDR3 DNA: TGTGCCAGCAGCCAAGCGGGGTCAGGGGCCGGTTTTGAAGCTTTCTTT.

This clone turned up a few times. The V and J genes are TRBV7-2 and TRBJ2-7; tentative D call: TRBD1 (6 bases). The V end was cut by 1 base, the J end by 6 bases, with 16 bases between. This CDR3 comprises 15 residues. Germline V gene data show CDR1 as SGHTA and CDR2 as FQGNSA. CDR3 region: CASSLGPAGAGEQYF. In nucleotides, the CDR3 is TGTGCCAGCAGCTTAGGCCCTGCAGGGGCCGGCGAGCAGTACTTC.

This clone was observed a handful of times. V usage is TRBV5-1 and J usage is TRBJ2-1; 9 bases line up with TRBD2. The V segment lost 0 bases and the J segment 6 bases; nucleotides outside the gene matches: 4. Germline CDR1 and CDR2: SGHRS and YFSETQ. The CDR3 has 15 residues. The CDR3 is CASSLVAGGSNEQFF. CDR3 bases: TGCGCCAGCAGCTTGGTGGCGGGGGGGAGCAATGAGCAGTTCTTC.